Sequencing of this T cell receptor beta chain was carried out in a study of T cell responses to AZD1222 COVID-19 vaccine. The CDR3 totals 13 residues. Between the trimmed V and J ends, which lost 6 bases and 3 bases, there was a span of 9 bases. Notes on this clone: Its antigen is currently unknown.

Regarding the study as a whole: Spike-specific TCRs gained breadth and depth after people received two AZD1222 doses.

Profiling relied on immunoSEQ multiplex PCR, and the TCRdb table lists in-frame clones only, not all of them. The sample has about 140,000 clones; about 92% are singletons. The rearrangement joins TRBV12-3 or TRBV12-4 to TRBJ2-1, with TRBD1 as a possible D gene (5 bases). The TCR comes from an adult in good health. Here the sequenced sample was peripheral blood, taken on day 0 of AZD1222 vaccination. The CDR3 spells CASSRDSYNEQFF. CDR3 DNA: TGTGCCAGCAGCCGAGACAGCTACAATGAGCAGTTCTTC.